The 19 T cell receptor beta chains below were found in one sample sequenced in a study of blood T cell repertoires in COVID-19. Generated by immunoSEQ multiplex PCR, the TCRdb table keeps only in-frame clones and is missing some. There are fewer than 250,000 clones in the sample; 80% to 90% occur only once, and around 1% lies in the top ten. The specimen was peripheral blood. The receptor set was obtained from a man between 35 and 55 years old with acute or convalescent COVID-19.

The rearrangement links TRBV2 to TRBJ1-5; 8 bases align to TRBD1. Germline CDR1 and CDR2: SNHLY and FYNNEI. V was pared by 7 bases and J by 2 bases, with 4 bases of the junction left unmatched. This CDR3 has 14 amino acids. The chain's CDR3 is CASTMDRGNQPQHF. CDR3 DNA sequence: TGTGCCAGCACCATGGACAGGGGCAATCAGCCCCAGCATTTT. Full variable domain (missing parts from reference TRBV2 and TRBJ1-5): EPEVTQTPSHQVTQMGQEVILRCVPISNHLYFYWYRQILGQKVEFLVSFYNNEISEKSEIFDDQFSVERPDGSNFTLKIRSTKLEDSAMYFCASTMDRGNQPQHFGDGTRLSIL.

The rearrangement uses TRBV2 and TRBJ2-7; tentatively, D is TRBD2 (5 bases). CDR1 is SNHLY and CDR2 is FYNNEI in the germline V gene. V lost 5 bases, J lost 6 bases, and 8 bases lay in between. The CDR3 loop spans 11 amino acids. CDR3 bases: TGTGCCAGCAGTATTGAGGGCGAGCAGTACTTC. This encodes CASSIEGEQYF.

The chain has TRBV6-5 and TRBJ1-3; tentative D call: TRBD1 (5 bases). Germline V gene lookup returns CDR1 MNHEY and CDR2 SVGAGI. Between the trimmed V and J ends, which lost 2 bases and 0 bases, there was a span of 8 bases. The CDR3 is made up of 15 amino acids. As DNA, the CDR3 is TGTGCCAGCAGTTACCAAGGGGTCTCTGGAAACACCATATATTTT. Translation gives CASSYQGVSGNTIYF.

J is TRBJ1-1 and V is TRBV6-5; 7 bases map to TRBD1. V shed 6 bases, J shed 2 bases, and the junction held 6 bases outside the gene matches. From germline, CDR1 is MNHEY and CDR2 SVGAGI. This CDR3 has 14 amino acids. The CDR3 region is CASSRQGPNTEAFF. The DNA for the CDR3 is TGTGCCAGCAGCCGACAGGGACCAAACACTGAAGCTTTCTTT.

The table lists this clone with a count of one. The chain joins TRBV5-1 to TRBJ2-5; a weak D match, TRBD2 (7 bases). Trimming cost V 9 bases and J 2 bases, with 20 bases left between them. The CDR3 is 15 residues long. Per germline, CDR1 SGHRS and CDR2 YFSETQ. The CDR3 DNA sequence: TGCGCCACCAGAGAGGGGGGGGCCTATCAAGAGACCCAGTACTTC. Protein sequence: CATREGGAYQETQYF.

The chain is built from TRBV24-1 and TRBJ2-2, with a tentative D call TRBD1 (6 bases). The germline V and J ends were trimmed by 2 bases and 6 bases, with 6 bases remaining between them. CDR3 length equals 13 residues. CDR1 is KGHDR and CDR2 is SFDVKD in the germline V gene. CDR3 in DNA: TGTGCCACCAGTGATTACAGGGCCGGGGAGCTGTTTTTT. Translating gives CATSDYRAGELFF.

The CDR3 region is CASSLTGDRGHDEQFF. The CDR3 DNA is TGTGCCAGCAGCTTAACGGGGGACAGGGGCCACGATGAGCAGTTCTTC. This rearrangement joins TRBV7-3 to TRBJ2-1, with TRBD1 identical over 10 bases. V shed 0 bases, J shed 8 bases, and the junction held 7 bases outside the gene matches. Germline CDR1 SGHTA, CDR2 FQGTGA. The CDR3 is 16 residues long.

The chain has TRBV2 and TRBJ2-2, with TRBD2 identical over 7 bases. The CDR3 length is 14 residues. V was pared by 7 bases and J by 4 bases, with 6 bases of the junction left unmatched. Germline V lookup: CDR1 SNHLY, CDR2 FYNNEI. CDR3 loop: CASMGGTRTGELFF. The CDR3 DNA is TGTGCCAGCATGGGGGGGACTCGCACCGGGGAGCTGTTTTTT.

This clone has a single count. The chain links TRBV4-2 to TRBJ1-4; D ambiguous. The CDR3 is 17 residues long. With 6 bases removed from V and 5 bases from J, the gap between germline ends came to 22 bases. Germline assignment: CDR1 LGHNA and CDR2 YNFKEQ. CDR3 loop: CASSTTGNPGINEKLFF. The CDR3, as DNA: TGTGCCAGCAGTACAACGGGGAATCCAGGAATAAATGAAAAACTGTTTTTT.

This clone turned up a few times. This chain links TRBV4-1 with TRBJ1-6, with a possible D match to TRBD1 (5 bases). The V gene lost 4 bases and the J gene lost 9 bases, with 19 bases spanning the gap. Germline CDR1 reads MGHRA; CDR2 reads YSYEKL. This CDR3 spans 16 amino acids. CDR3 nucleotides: TGCGCCAGCAGCCTTACTGTAGACAGCCCACCTTCACCCCTCCACTTT. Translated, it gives CASSLTVDSPPSPLHF.

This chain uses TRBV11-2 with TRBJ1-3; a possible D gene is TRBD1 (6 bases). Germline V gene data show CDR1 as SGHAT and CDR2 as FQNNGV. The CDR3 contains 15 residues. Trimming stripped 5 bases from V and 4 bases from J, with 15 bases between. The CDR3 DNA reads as TGTGCCAGCAGCCCAGCAGGGGATTCCGGAAACACCATATATTTT. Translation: CASSPAGDSGNTIYF.

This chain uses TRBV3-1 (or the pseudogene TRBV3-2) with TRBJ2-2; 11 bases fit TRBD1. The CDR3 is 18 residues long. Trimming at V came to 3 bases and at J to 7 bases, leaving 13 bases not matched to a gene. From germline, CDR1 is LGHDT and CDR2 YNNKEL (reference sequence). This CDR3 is CASSHAVRGQGVVGELFF. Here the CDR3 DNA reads TGTGCCAGCAGCCACGCGGTCAGGGGACAGGGGGTGGTCGGGGAGCTGTTTTTT.

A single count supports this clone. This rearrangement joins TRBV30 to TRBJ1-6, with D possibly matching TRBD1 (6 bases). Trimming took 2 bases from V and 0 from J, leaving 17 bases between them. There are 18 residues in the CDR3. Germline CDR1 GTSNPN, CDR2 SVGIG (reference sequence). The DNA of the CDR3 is TGTGCCTGGAGTACCTCGGGACACCTGAGCTCCTATAATTCACCCCTCCACTTT. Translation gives CAWSTSGHLSSYNSPLHF. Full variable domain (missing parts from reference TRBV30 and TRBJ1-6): SQTIHQWPATLVQPVGSPLSLECTVEGTSNPNLYWYRQAAGRGLQLLFYSVGIGQISSEVPQNLSASRPQDRQFILSSKKLLLSDSGFYLCAWSTSGHLSSYNSPLHFGNGTRLTVT.

The CDR3 reads CASRDRGRKLGTDTQYF. DNA for the CDR3: TGCGCCAGCAGGGACAGGGGGCGAAAGCTGGGCACAGATACGCAGTATTTT. The V and J genes are TRBV10-2 and TRBJ2-3; 11 bases match TRBD1. Trimming removed 6 bases from V and 1 base from J; junction bases left unmatched: 9. The CDR3 covers 17 residues. Germline assignment: CDR1 WSHSY and CDR2 SAAADI.

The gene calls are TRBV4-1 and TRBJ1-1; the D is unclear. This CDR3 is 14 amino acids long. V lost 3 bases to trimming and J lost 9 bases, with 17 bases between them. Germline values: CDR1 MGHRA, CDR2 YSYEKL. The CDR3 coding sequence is TGCGCCAGCAGCCACAGCAACCGGGGATCTCAAGCTTTCTTT. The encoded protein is CASSHSNRGSQAFF.

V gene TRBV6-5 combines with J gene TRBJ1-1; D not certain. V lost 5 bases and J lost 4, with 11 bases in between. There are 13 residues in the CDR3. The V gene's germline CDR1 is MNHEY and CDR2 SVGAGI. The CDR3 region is CASSNSLGTEAFF. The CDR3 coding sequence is TGTGCCAGCAGTAACAGTTTGGGCACTGAAGCTTTCTTT.

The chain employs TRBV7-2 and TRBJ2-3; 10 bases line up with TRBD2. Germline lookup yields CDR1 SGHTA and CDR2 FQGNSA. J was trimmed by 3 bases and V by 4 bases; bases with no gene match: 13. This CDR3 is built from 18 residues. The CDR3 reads CASSSGLSGGAGTDTQYF. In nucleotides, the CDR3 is TGTGCCAGCAGCTCGGGTTTGAGCGGGGGGGCCGGTACAGATACGCAGTATTTT.

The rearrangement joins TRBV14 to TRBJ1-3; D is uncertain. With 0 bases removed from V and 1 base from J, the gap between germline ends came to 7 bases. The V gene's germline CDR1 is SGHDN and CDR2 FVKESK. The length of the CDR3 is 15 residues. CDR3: CASSQDRGSGNTIYF. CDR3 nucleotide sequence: TGTGCCAGCAGCCAAGATAGAGGATCTGGAAACACCATATATTTT.

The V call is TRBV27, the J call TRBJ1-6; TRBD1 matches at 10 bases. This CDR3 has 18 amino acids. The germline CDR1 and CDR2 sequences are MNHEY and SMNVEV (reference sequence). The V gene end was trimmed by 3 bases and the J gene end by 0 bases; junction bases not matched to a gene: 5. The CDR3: CASSFHDRGLSYNSPLHF. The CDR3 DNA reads TGTGCCAGCAGTTTCCACGACAGGGGGCTCTCCTATAATTCACCCCTCCACTTT.